These T cell receptor beta chains were read from a single sample in a study of vaccination effects on CD4 cells after COVID-19. Their specific antigens are unknown. Sequencing used immunoSEQ multiplex PCR; TCRdb keeps in-frame clones, though not all of them. Among tens of thousands of clones, less than 85% were seen once, and the ten largest hold around 17%. The material sequenced was CD4+ T cells from PBMCs cultured with HCoV-229E spike peptides, taken before COVID-19 vaccination. These TCRs come from a human donor who received a COVID-19 vaccine. Both conserved end residues are part of each CDR3. The D gene is left open where the match is weak. The listing skips clone size in some rows; elsewhere it reads once, few, many or a size class.

V	length	J	size	D	DNA	CDR3
TRBV19	16	TRBJ1-5	-	TRBD1	TGTGCCAGTAGTATCGTTAGAGGGGGCGCGAATCAGCCCCAGCATTTT	CASSIVRGGANQPQHF
TRBV28	12	TRBJ1-2	few	-	TGTGCCAGCAGTGCTCAGACCTATGGCTACACCTTC	CASSAQTYGYTF
TRBV5-1	13	TRBJ1-1	once	-	TGCGCCAGCAGCTCGGAGATGAACACTGAAGCTTTCTTT	CASSSEMNTEAFF
TRBV4-2	20	TRBJ2-1	once	TRBD2	TGTGCCAGCAGCCAAGATATTTTCGTTCTAGCGGGGGGGCGGGTAAATGAGCAGTTCTTC	CASSQDIFVLAGGRVNEQFF
TRBV6-4	15	TRBJ2-1	-	-	TGTGCCAGCAGTGACTTGACAAGGGGCAGGGATGAGCAGTTCTTC	CASSDLTRGRDEQFF
TRBV2	12	TRBJ2-7	once	-	TGTGCCGGCAGAGGTTGGGGTACCGAGCAGTACTTC	CAGRGWGTEQYF
TRBV4-2	16	TRBJ1-6	-	TRBD1	TGTGCCAGCAGCCTAGTGGGACAGGGCTATAATTCACCCCTCCACTTT	CASSLVGQGYNSPLHF
TRBV10-3	15	TRBJ2-7	-	-	TGTGCCATCAGTGAGTTCGAGGGGCCTTCCTACGAGCAGTACTTC	CAISEFEGPSYEQYF
TRBV11-2	13	TRBJ1-5	-	-	TGTGCCAGCAGCTTTAGGGATAATCAGCCCCAGCATTTT	CASSFRDNQPQHF
TRBV20-1	14	TRBJ2-3	-	-	TGCAGTGCTAGTAAGGGATTAAGCACAGATACGCAGTATTTT	CSASKGLSTDTQYF
TRBV5-4	16	TRBJ2-1	-	-	TGTGCCAGCAGCGATGTAGAGGGACTTTCCTACAATGAGCAGTTCTTC	CASSDVEGLSYNEQFF
TRBV19	13	TRBJ1-1	-	-	TGTGCCAGTAAAACAGGACAGAACACTGAAGCTTTCTTT	CASKTGQNTEAFF
TRBV19	16	TRBJ1-1	few	-	TGTGCCAGTAGTTTCCGACAGGTTAGATCGAACACTGAAGCTTTCTTT	CASSFRQVRSNTEAFF
TRBV11-3	13	TRBJ1-1	-	-	TGTGCCAGCAGCTTTTCAGCGAACACTGAAGCTTTCTTT	CASSFSANTEAFF
TRBV7-9	14	TRBJ2-3	-	-	TGTGCCAGCAGCGCTCGACAGGTCGGAGATACGCAGTATTTT	CASSARQVGDTQYF
TRBV6-5	16	TRBJ2-7	-	-	TGTGCCAGCAGTTCCATGACGGGACGCTCTACCTACGAGCAGTACTTC	CASSSMTGRSTYEQYF
TRBV29-1	13	TRBJ1-1	-	-	TGCAGCGTTGCCAGCCAGCTGAACACTGAAGCTTTCTTT	CSVASQLNTEAFF